This is a list of T cell receptor beta chains from one sample in a study of T cell clones after liver transplantation. Method: immunoSEQ multiplex PCR; TCRdb's copy keeps in-frame clones and lacks some. This sample has tens of thousands of clones; roughly 82% occur once, and the top ten carry more than 0.45%. The specimen comprised CD4+ T cells from blood, sampled about 46 months after liver transplant. The receptors here all came from a human patient who received a liver transplant. Among the T cells, some may be from the graft donor. Both conserved end residues are part of each CDR3. A D gene is named only where the DNA matches it firmly. Clone size is given for some rows only: seen once, a few or many times, or a class if the clone is expanded.

- once TRBJ2-1 TRBV27 TGTGCCAGCAGTTCCTCCCAGCGACAGGCCCTTCTCTACAATGAGCAGTTCTTC CASSSSQRQALLYNEQFF
- - TRBJ2-5 TRBV9 TGTGCCAGCAGCGCAGGGGCCCAAGAGACCCAGTACTTC CASSAGAQETQYF
- - TRBJ1-2 TRBV5-4 TGTGCCAGCACCCCAACGGGGGGCTTAGGCTATGGCTACACCTTC CASTPTGGLGYGYTF
- - TRBJ2-3 TRBV5-6 TGTGCCAGCAGCTTGGGAACCGTCACAGATACGCAGTATTTT CASSLGTVTDTQYF
- - TRBJ1-2 TRBV29-1 TGCAGCGCATCCTCGGACGGTGACTATGGCTACACCTTC CSASSDGDYGYTF
TRBD2 - TRBJ2-5 TRBV27 TGTGCCAGCAGTTTTTGGGGGGGAGAGACCCAGTACTTC CASSFWGGETQYF
TRBD2 once TRBJ2-1 TRBV6-5 TGTGCCAGCACCCGGACTAGTAATGAGCAGTTCTTC CASTRTSNEQFF
- few TRBJ1-5 TRBV6-1 TGTGCCAGCAGGCTGACTGACACCTCCAATCAGCCCCAGCATTTT CASRLTDTSNQPQHF
- - TRBJ1-5 TRBV28 TGTGCCAGCAGTTTATTCAGGTATAGCAATCAGCCCCAGCATTTT CASSLFRYSNQPQHF
TRBD2 - TRBJ2-3 TRBV6-1 TGTGCCAGCAGTGAAGCTAGCGGGAGGTACACAGATACGCAGTATTTT CASSEASGRYTDTQYF
- few TRBJ1-1 TRBV7-9 TGTGCCAGCAGGGACCCTGGTACGAGGAACACTGAAGCTTTCTTT CASRDPGTRNTEAFF
- - TRBJ2-7 TRBV21-1 TGTGCCAGCAGCAAGGTGGCGGTACGGGAGGAGGTAGGCGAGCAGTACTTC CASSKVAVREEVGEQYF
- - TRBJ2-2 TRBV5-4 TGTGCCAGCACCCTCCGGGACCATAACACCGGGGAGCTGTTTTTT CASTLRDHNTGELFF
- - TRBJ1-5 TRBV27 TGTGCCAGCAGTTTATTCGGGGGAAAGGGCAATCAGCCCCAGCATTTT CASSLFGGKGNQPQHF
- - TRBJ1-3 TRBV28 TGTGCCAGCAGTTTATTAGCAGGGCTCGGCGGAAACACCATATATTTT CASSLLAGLGGNTIYF
- - TRBJ1-1 TRBV2 TGTGCTAGCACTAAACAACCAAACACTGAAGCTTTCTTT CASTKQPNTEAFF
- - TRBJ2-7 TRBV19 TGTGCCAGTAGTATATGGGGCCCTGGCGAGCAGTACTTC CASSIWGPGEQYF
- - TRBJ1-5 TRBV19 TGTGCCAGTAGTTCCTTTCACAGGAGCAATCAGCCCCAGCATTTT CASSSFHRSNQPQHF
TRBD2 - TRBJ2-1 TRBV5-3 TGTGCCAGAAGCTCGCAACCTAGCGGGAGGGCCTGTGATGAGCAGTTCTTC CARSSQPSGRACDEQFF
- - TRBJ2-1 TRBV21-1 TGTGCCAGCACGAATACCCCGGGACCGGGTATTGAGCAGTTCTTC CASTNTPGPGIEQFF
TRBD2 once TRBJ2-1 TRBV6-5 TGTGCCAGCAGTTGGACTAGCGGGAGGGCCAAGCAGTTCTTC CASSWTSGRAKQFF
- - TRBJ2-3 TRBV11-1 TGTGCCAGCAGCTCAGGCGATCCGGGACTCCCCAAATCCACAGATACGCAGTATTTT CASSSGDPGLPKSTDTQYF
- - TRBJ2-3 TRBV5-1 TGCGCCAGCAGCTTTCAGGGTCGCACAGATACGCAGTATTTT CASSFQGRTDTQYF
TRBD2 - TRBJ2-7 TRBV30 TGTGCCTGGAGCCTACTCAGGACTAGCGGGAGACCATCCTACGAGCAGTACTTC CAWSLLRTSGRPSYEQYF